This paragraph reports one T cell receptor (beta chain). This sample is drawn from a study of Graves' ophthalmopathy and Graves' hyperthyroidism. V trimming: 1 base; J trimming: 4 bases; junction bases outside the gene matches: 6. The CDR3 runs 15 residues. Germline assignment: CDR1 LGHDT and CDR2 YNNKEL (reference sequence). Amplification targeted the TCR beta CDR3 regions, with RNA transcripts as the source material. Following a first-round RT-PCR that used HTBI primers, a second-round multiplex PCR was carried out. TCRdb recomputed calls from the multiplex PCR reads with MiXCR, one row per CDR3 protein. The sample lists 620,000 or so distinct CDR3 sequences, 22% occurring once.

The chain combines TRBV3-1 with TRBJ1-2; 7 bases map to TRBD1. This TCR derives from a woman under 30 with stable Graves' hyperthyroidism. Some clones in this sample may be carry-over from other donors' samples. Specimen: peripheral blood. CDR3 nucleotides: TGTGCCAGCAGCCAAGTGGGCCCAGGGGGCTATGGCTACACCTTC. Translated: CASSQVGPGGYGYTF. Looking up the rest from reference TRBV3-1 and TRBJ1-2 gives the full variable domain: DTAVSQTPKYLVTQMGNDKSIKCEQNLGHDTMYWYKQDSKKFLKIMFSYNNKELIINETVPNRFSPKSPDKAHLNLHINSLELGDSAVYFCASSQVGPGGYGYTFGSGTRLTVV.